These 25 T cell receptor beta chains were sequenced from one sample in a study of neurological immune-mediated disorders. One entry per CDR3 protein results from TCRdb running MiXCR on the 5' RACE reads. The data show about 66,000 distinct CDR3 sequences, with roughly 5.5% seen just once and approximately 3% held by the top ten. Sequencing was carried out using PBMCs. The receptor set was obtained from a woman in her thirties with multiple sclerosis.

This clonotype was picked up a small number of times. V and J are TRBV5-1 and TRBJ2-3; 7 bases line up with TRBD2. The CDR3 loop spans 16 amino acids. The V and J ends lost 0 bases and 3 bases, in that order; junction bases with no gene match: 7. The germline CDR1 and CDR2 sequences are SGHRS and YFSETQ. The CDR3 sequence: CASSLDAGVITDTQYF. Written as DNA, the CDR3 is TGCGCCAGCAGCTTGGATGCGGGGGTTATTACAGATACGCAGTATTTT.

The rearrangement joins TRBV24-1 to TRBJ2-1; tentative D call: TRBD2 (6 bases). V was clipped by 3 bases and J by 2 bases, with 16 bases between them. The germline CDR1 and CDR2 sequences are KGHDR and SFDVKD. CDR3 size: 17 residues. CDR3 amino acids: CATSDPGRLGTYNEQFF. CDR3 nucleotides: TGTGCCACCAGTGATCCAGGAAGACTAGGGACCTACAATGAGCAGTTCTTC.

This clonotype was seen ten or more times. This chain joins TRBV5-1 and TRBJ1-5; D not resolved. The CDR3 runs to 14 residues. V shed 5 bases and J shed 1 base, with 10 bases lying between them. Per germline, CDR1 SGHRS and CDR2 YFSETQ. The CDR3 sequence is CASSLDGSNQPQHF. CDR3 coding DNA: TGCGCCAGCAGTCTGGACGGGAGCAATCAGCCCCAGCATTTT. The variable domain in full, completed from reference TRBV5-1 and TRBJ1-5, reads KAGVTQTPRYLIKTRGQQVTLSCSPISGHRSVSWYQQTPGQGLQFLFEYFSETQRNKGNFPGRFSGRQFSNSRSEMNVSTLELGDSALYLCASSLDGSNQPQHFGDGTRLSIL.

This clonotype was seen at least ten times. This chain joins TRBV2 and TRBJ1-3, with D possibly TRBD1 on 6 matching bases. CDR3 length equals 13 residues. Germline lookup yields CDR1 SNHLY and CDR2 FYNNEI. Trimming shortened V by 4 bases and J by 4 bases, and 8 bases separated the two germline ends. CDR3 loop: CASSAGQGNTIYF. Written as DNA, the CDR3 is TGTGCCAGCAGTGCCGGACAGGGAAACACCATATATTTT.

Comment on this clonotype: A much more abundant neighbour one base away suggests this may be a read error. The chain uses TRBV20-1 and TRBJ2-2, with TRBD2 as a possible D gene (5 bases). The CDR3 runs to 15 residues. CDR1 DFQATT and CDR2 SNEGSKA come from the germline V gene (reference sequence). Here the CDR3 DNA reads TGCAGCGCCCCATCCCCGGGAAAGGGCGGCGGGGAGCTGTTTTTT. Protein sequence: CSAPSPGKGGGELFF.

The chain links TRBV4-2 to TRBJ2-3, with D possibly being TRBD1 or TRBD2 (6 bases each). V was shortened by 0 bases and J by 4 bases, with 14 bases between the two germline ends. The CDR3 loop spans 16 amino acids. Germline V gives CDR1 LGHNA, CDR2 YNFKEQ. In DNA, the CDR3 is TGTGCCAGCAGCCAAGAATCGGGGGCTTTTGCAGATACGCAGTATTTT. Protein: CASSQESGAFADTQYF.

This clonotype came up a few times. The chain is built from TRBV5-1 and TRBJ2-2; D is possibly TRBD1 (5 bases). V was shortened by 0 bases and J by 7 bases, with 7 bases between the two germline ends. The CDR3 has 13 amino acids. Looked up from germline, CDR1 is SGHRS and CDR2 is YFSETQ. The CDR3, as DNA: TGCGCCAGCAGCTTGGAGGGGATCGGGGAGCTGTTTTTT. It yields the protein CASSLEGIGELFF. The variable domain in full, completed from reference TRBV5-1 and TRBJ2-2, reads KAGVTQTPRYLIKTRGQQVTLSCSPISGHRSVSWYQQTPGQGLQFLFEYFSETQRNKGNFPGRFSGRQFSNSRSEMNVSTLELGDSALYLCASSLEGIGELFFGEGSRLTVL.

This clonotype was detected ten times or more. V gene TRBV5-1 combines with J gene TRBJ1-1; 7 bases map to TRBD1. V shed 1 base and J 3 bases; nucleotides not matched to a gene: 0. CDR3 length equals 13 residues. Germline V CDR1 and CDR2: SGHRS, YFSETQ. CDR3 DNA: TGCGCCAGCAGCTTGCAGGGGGACACTGAAGCTTTCTTT. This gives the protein CASSLQGDTEAFF.

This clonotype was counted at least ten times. The chain's CDR3 is CASSQDEKQTYEQYF. The CDR3 DNA follows: TGTGCCAGCAGCCAAGATGAAAAGCAAACCTACGAGCAGTACTTC. The chain joins TRBV4-2 to TRBJ2-7; D call uncertain. In germline, CDR1 is LGHNA, CDR2 YNFKEQ. Between the trimmed V and J ends, which lost 0 bases and 2 bases, there was a span of 11 bases. This CDR3 comprises 15 residues.

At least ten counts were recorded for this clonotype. CDR3: CASSATGQGYGEQYF. CDR3 DNA: TGTGCCAGCAGCGCCACCGGGCAGGGGTACGGCGAGCAGTACTTC. This sequence joins TRBV28 and TRBJ2-7; the D gene is possibly TRBD1 (6 bases). With 6 bases removed from V and 6 bases from J, the gap between germline ends came to 21 bases. From germline, CDR1 is MDHEN and CDR2 SYDVKM. This CDR3 comprises 15 residues. The complete variable domain, with remaining parts taken from reference TRBV28 and TRBJ2-7, reads DVKVTQSSRYLVKRTGEKVFLECVQDMDHENMFWYRQDPGLGLRLIYFSYDVKMKEKGDIPEGYSVSREKKERFSLILESASTNQTSMYLCASSATGQGYGEQYFGPGTRLTVT.

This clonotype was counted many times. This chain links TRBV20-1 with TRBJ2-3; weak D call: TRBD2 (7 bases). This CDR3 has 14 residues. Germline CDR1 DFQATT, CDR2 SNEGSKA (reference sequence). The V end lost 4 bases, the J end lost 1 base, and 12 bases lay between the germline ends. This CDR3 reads CSAIRGAGTDTQYF. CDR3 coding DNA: TGCAGTGCTATCCGGGGGGCGGGCACAGATACGCAGTATTTT.

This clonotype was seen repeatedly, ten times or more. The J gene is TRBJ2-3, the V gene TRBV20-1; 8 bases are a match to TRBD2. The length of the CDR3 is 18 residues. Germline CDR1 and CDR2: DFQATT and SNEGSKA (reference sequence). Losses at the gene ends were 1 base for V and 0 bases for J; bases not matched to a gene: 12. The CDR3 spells CSARGGGGPKGSTDTQYF. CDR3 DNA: TGCAGTGCTAGAGGCGGCGGGGGGCCGAAAGGAAGCACAGATACGCAGTATTTT.

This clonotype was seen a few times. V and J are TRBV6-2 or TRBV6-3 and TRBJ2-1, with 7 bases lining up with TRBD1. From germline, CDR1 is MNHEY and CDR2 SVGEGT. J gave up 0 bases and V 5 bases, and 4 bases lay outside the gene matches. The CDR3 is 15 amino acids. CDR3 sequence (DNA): TGTGCCAGCAGTCTACAGGGGATCTCCTACAATGAGCAGTTCTTC. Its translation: CASSLQGISYNEQFF.

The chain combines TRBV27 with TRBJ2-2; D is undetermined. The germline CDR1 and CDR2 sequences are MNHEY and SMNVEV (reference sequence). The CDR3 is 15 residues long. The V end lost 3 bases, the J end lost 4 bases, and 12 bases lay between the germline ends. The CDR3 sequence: CASSFWPRVTGELFF. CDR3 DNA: TGTGCCAGCAGTTTTTGGCCCCGGGTCACCGGGGAGCTGTTTTTT.

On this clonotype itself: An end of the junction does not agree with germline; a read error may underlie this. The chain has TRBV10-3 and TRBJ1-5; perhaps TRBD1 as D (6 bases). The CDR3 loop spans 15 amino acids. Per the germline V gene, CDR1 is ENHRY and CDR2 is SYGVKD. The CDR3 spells CAISESLTGPGPQNF. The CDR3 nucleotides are TGTGCCATCAGTGAGTCTTTGACAGGTCCAGGGCCCCAGAATTTT.

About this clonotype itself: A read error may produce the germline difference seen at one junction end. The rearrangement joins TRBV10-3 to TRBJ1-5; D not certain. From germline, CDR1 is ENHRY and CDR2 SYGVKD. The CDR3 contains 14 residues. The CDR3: CAISVRALNQPQNF. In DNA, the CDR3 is TGTGCCATCAGTGTCCGGGCCCTGAATCAGCCCCAGAATTTT.

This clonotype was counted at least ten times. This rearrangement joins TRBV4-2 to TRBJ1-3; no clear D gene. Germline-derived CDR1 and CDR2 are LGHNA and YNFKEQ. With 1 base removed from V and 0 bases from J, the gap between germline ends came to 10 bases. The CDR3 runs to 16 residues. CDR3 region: CASSQGRHNSGNTIYF. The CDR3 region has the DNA TGTGCCAGCAGCCAAGGACGCCACAACTCTGGAAACACCATATATTTT.

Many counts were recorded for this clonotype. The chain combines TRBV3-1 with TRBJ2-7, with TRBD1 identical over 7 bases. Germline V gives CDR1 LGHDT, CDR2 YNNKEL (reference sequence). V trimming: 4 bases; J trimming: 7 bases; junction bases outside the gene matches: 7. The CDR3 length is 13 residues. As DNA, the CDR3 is TGTGCCAGCAGCCTTTACAGGGGTGGAGAGCAGTACTTC. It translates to CASSLYRGGEQYF.

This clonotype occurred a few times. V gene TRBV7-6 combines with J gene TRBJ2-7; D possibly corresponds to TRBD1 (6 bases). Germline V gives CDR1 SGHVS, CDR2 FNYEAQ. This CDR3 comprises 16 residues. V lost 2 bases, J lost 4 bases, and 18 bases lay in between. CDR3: CASSLYDRLENYEQYF. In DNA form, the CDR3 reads TGTGCCAGCAGCTTATACGACAGGCTTGAGAATTACGAGCAGTACTTC.

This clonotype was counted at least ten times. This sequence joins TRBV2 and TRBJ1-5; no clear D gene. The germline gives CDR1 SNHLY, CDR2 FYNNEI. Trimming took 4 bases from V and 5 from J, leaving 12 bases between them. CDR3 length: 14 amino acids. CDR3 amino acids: CASSVEGRHQPQHF. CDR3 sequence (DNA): TGTGCCAGCAGTGTAGAAGGCCGCCATCAGCCCCAGCATTTT.

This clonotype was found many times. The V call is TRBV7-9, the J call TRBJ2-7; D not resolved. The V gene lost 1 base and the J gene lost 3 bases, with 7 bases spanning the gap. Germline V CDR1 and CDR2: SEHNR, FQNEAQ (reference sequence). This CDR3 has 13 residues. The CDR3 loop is CASSLDGNYEQYF. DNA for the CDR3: TGTGCCAGCAGCTTAGATGGCAACTACGAGCAGTACTTC.

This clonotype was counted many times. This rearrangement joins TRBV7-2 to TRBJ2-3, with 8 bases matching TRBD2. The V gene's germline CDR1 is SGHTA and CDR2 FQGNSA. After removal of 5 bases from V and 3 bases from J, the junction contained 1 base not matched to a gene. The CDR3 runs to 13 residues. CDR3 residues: CASSRLATDTQYF. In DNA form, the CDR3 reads TGTGCCAGCAGCAGACTAGCGACAGATACGCAGTATTTT.

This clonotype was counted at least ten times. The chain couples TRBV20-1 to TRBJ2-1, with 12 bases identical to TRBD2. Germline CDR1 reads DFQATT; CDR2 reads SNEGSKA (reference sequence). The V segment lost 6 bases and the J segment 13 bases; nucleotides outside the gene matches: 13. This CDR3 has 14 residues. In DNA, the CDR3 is TGCAGTGCCACGCAAGAGACTAGCGGGGGTTCCCAGTTCTTC. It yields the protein CSATQETSGGSQFF.

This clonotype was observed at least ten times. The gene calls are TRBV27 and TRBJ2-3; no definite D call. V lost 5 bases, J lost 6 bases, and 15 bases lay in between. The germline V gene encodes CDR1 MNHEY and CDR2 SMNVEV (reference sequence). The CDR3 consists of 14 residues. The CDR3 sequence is CASSPQRGVDTQYF. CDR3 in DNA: TGTGCCAGCAGTCCTCAGCGTGGGGTGGATACGCAGTATTTT.

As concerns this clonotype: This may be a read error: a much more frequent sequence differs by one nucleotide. Here the CDR3 DNA reads TGCAGTGTGTCGGGACAGACTAACTATGGCTACACCTTC. Its protein is CSVSGQTNYGYTF. The V gene is TRBV20-1, the J gene TRBJ1-2, with TRBD1 matching 7 bases. The CDR3 is made up of 13 amino acids. Germline lookup yields CDR1 DFQATT and CDR2 SNEGSKA (reference sequence). Trimming took 7 bases from V and 0 from J; bases not matched to a gene: 5.